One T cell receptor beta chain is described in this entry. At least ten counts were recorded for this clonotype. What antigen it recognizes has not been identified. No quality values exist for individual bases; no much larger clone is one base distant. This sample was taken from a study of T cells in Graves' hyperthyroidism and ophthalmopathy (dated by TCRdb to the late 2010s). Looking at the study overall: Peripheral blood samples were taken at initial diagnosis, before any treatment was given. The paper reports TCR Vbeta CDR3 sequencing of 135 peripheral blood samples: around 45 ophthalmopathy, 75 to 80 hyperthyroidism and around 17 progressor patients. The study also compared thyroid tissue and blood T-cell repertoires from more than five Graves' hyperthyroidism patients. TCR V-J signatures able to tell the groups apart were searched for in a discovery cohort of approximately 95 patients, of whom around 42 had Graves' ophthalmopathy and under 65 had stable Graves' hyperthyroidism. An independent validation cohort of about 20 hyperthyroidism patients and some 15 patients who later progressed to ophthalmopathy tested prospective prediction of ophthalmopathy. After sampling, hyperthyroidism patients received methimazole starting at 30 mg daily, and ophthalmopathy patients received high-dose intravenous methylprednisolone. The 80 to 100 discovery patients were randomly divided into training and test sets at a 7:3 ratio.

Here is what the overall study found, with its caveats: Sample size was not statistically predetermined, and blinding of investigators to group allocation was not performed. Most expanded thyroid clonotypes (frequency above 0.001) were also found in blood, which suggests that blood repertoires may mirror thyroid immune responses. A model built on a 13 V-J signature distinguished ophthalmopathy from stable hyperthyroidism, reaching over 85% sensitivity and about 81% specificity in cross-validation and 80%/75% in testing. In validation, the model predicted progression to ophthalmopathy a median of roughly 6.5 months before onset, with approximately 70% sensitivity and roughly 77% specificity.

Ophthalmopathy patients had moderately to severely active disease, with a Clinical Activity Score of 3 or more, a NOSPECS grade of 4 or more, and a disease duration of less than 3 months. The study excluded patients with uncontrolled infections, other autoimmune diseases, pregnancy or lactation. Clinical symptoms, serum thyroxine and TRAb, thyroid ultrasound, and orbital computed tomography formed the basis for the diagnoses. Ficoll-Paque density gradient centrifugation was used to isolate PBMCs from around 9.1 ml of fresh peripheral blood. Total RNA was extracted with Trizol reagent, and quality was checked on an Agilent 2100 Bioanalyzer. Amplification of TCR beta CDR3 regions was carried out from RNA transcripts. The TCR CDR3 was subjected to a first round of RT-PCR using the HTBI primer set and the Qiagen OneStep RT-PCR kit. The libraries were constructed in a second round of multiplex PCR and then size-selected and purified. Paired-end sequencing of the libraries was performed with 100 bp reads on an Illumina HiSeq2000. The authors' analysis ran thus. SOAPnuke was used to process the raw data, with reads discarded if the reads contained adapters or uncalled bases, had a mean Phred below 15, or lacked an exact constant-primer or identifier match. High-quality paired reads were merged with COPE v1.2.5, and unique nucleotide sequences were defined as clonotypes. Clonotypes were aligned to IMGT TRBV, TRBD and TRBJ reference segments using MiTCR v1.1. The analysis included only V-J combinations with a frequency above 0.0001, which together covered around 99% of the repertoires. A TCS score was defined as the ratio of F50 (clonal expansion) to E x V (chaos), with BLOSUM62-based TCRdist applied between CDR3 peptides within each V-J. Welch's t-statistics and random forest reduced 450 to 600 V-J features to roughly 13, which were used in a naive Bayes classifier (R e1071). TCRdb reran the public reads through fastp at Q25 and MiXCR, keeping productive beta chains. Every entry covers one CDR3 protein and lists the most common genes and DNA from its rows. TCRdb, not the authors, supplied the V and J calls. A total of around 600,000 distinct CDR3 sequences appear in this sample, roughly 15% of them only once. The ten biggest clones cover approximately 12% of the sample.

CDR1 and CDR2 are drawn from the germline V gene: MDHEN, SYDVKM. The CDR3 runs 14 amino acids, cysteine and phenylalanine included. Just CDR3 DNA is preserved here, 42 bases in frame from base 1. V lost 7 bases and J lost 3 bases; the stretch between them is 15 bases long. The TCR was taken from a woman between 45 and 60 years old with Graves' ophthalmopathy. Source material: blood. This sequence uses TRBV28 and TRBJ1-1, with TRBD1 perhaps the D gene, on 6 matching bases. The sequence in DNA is TGTGCCAGCACGGACAGTCCGGTGTACACTGAAGCTTTCTTT. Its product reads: CASTDSPVYTEAFF.